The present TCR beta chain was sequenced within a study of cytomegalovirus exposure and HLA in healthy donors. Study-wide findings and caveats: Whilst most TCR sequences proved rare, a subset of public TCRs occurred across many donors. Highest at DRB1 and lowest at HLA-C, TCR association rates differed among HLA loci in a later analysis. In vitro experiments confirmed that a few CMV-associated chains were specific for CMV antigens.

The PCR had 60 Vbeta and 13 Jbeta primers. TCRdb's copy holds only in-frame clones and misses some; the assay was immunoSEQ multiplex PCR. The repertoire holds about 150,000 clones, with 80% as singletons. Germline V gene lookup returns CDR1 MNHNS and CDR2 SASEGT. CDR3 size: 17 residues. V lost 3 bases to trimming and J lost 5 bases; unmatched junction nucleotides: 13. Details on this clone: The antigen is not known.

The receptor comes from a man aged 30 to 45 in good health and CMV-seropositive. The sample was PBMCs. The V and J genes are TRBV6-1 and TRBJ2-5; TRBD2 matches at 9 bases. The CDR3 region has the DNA TGTGCCAGCAGTGATTCGTTATTAGCGGGAGTGAGCGAGACCCAGTACTTC. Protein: CASSDSLLAGVSETQYF.